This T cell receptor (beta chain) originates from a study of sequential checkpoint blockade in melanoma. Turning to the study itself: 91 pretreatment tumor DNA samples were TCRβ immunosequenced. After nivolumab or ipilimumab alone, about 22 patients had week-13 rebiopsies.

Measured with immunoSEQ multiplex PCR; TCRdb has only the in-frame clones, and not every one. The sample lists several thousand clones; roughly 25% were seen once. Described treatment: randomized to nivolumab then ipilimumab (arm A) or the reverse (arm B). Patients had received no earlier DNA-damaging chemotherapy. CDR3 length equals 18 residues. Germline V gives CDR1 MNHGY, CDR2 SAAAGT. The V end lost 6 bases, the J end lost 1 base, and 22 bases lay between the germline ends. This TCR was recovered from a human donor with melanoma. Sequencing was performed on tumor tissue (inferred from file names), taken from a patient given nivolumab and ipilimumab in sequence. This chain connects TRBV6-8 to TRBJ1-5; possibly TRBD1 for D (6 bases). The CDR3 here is CASRSAGRGHASNQPQHF. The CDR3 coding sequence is TGTGCCAGCAGAAGCGCGGGGCGGGGGCATGCGAGCAATCAGCCCCAGCATTTT.